This T cell receptor (beta chain) is drawn from a study of shared clonotypes between healthy human individuals. Study outcomes and limitations: Memory subsets had estimated richness that was generally smaller than that of naive subsets. In a few donors, around 4.8% of naive CD4 clonotypes appeared in common. There were few donors, and this limited the genetic and exposure-history diversity represented.

Details on this clone: Its antigen is currently unknown.

CD8 cells regarded as naive lacked CD45RO, were positively chosen for CCR7, and omitted terminally differentiated effector memory CD45RA+ cells. The CDR3 length is 16 residues. Germline V gives CDR1 MNHEY, CDR2 SMNVEV (reference sequence). Trimming pared 6 bases from V and 2 bases from J, leaving 18 bases between. The table came from immunoSEQ multiplex PCR; TCRdb's copy has only in-frame clones and leaves some out. The sample lists around 2,000,000 clones; around 96% were seen once. Sample: naive CD8+ T cells sorted from blood. The sequence was collected from a man aged 18 to 29 in good health. The chain combines TRBV27 with TRBJ2-3; a weak D match, TRBD2 (5 bases). This chain's CDR3 is CASSLLPGSYTDTQYF. The CDR3 nucleotides are TGTGCCAGCAGCCTACTCCCGGGATCTTACACAGATACGCAGTATTTT.